The next 25 T cell receptor beta chains were all read from a single sample in a study of T cell clones after liver transplantation. Assay used: immunoSEQ multiplex PCR; TCRdb lists only in-frame clones, some missing. The sample records about 51,000 clones, around 85% being singletons. The sample here was CD8+ T cells from blood, taken 12 months after liver transplant. These TCRs come from a human patient who received a liver transplant. Some T cells may trace back to the graft donor.

Written as DNA, the CDR3 is TGTGCCAGCAGCTTAGAACAGGTCCCTGGGGGCGAGCAGTACTTC. It yields the protein CASSLEQVPGGEQYF. The chain employs TRBV11-2 and TRBJ2-7, with D perhaps being TRBD1 or TRBD2 (5 bases each). The CDR3 contains 15 residues. In germline, CDR1 is SGHAT, CDR2 FQNNGV. V shed 0 bases and J shed 6 bases, with 15 bases lying between them.

The gene calls are TRBV7-9 and TRBJ2-1, with D possibly called TRBD1 or TRBD2 (5 bases each). Trimming removed 1 base from V and 1 base from J, with 14 bases in between. Germline CDR1 SEHNR, CDR2 FQNEAQ (reference sequence). CDR3 size: 17 residues. CDR3 in DNA: TGTGCCAGCAGCTTAGATGGCCCGAGGGGTTCCTACAATGAGCAGTTCTTC. It yields the protein CASSLDGPRGSYNEQFF.

In DNA form, the CDR3 reads TGTGCCAGCAGTTATGGCGGGAGGCTCGATGAGTTCTTC. It specifies CASSYGGRLDEFF. The rearrangement links TRBV27 to TRBJ2-1; 8 positions agree with TRBD2. Germline values: CDR1 MNHEY, CDR2 SMNVEV (reference sequence). The CDR3 contains 13 residues. The V segment lost 4 bases and the J segment 14 bases; nucleotides outside the gene matches: 10.

The chain combines TRBV27 with TRBJ1-2; D is possibly TRBD1 (5 bases). The CDR3 is made up of 13 amino acids. V dropped 1 base and J dropped 7 bases, with 10 bases sitting between them. Germline CDR1 MNHEY, CDR2 SMNVEV (reference sequence). This CDR3 reads CASSLLGGVGYTF. The CDR3 DNA is TGTGCCAGCAGTTTATTAGGAGGGGTTGGCTACACCTTC.

The CDR3 DNA follows: TGTGCCAGCAGCACGGCCGGGACAGGACACTACGAGCAGTACTTC. It encodes CASSTAGTGHYEQYF. The V call is TRBV21-1, the J call TRBJ2-7; the table's D call of TRBD1 was not tested on the DNA. TRBV21-1 is a listed pseudogene. This CDR3 has 15 residues.

This chain connects TRBV5-6 to TRBJ2-7, with 7 bases that match TRBD1. From germline, CDR1 is SGHDT and CDR2 YYEEEE. V trimming: 4 bases; J trimming: 2 bases; junction bases outside the gene matches: 9. This CDR3 region has 15 residues. The CDR3 DNA follows: TGTGCCAGCAGCGCTACTACAGGGGCGACCTACGAGCAGTACTTC. This sequence encodes CASSATTGATYEQYF.

The chain has TRBV5-1 and TRBJ2-3; D is uncertain. The CDR3 covers 12 residues. Trimming stripped 3 bases from V and 1 base from J, with 3 bases between. The germline V gene encodes CDR1 SGHRS and CDR2 YFSETQ. The CDR3 DNA reads as TGCGCCAGCAGCTGGGGCACAGATACGCAGTATTTT. Amino acids: CASSWGTDTQYF.

The CDR3 loop is CASSGTSGSVNEQFF. In DNA form, the CDR3 reads TGTGCCAGCAGTGGGACTAGCGGGAGTGTCAATGAGCAGTTCTTC. V is TRBV2 and J is TRBJ2-1; 13 bases map to TRBD2. V trimming: 4 bases; J trimming: 6 bases; junction bases outside the gene matches: 3. The CDR3 covers 15 residues. CDR1 is SNHLY, CDR2 FYNNEI, per germline.

This chain joins TRBV19 and TRBJ1-1, with D unresolved. The CDR3 sequence is 13 residues long. Trimming shortened V by 7 bases and J by 7 bases, and 16 bases separated the two germline ends. Germline CDR1 is LNHDA and CDR2 is SQIVND (reference sequence). The CDR3 here is CASTTYSGNEAFF. In DNA, the CDR3 is TGTGCCAGTACCACCTACTCTGGGAATGAAGCTTTCTTT.

This chain uses TRBV7-2 with TRBJ1-5; D remains unclear. V was cut by 3 bases and J by 0 bases, with 6 bases left in between. The CDR3 loop spans 14 amino acids. Germline loops: CDR1 SGHTA, CDR2 FQGNSA. The CDR3 DNA reads as TGTGCCAGCAGCTTGGCCCCTAGCAATCAGCCCCAGCATTTT. Amino acids: CASSLAPSNQPQHF.

V usage is TRBV28 and J usage is TRBJ1-1; perhaps TRBD1 as D (5 bases). The ends were cut back, 3 bases at V and 1 base at J, with 12 bases in the middle. The germline V gene encodes CDR1 MDHEN and CDR2 SYDVKM. This CDR3 comprises 15 residues. Written as DNA, the CDR3 is TGTGCCAGCAGTTTCCCCGTTGGGGGGAACACTGAAGCTTTCTTT. Amino acid sequence: CASSFPVGGNTEAFF.

The chain carries TRBV6-1 and TRBJ1-1; perhaps TRBD1 as D (6 bases). Germline V lookup: CDR1 MNHNS, CDR2 SASEGT. Between the trimmed V and J ends, which lost 4 bases and 0 bases, there was a span of 9 bases. This CDR3 contains 14 residues. CDR3 region: CASSARGMNTEAFF. CDR3 nucleotides: TGTGCCAGCAGTGCTAGGGGGATGAACACTGAAGCTTTCTTT.

The rearrangement links TRBV11-2 to TRBJ1-1; D remains ambiguous. The CDR3 is made up of 12 amino acids. V lost 1 base to trimming and J lost 8 bases, with 8 bases between them. Germline loops: CDR1 SGHAT, CDR2 FQNNGV. CDR3 residues: CASSLVGREAFF. The CDR3 DNA is TGTGCCAGCAGCTTAGTGGGCAGGGAAGCTTTCTTT.

V is TRBV11-3 and J is TRBJ2-7; perhaps TRBD2 as D (6 bases). The CDR3 is made up of 12 amino acids. With 5 bases removed from V and 1 base from J, the gap between germline ends came to 6 bases. The germline gives CDR1 SGHNT, CDR2 YENEEA. CDR3 bases: TGTGCCAGCAGCGGGAGGTCCTACGAGCAGTACTTC. This codes for CASSGRSYEQYF.

This chain connects TRBV28 to TRBJ1-1; TRBD1 matches 8 bases. This CDR3 comprises 13 residues. The germline V gene has CDR1 MDHEN and CDR2 SYDVKM. V shed 8 bases, J shed 3 bases, and the junction held 5 bases outside the gene matches. The CDR3 reads CASLRGPYTEAFF. The CDR3 DNA follows: TGTGCCAGCCTCAGGGGGCCATACACTGAAGCTTTCTTT.

The chain carries TRBV19 and TRBJ2-1, with unresolved D. Trimming shortened V by 3 bases and J by 3 bases, and 3 bases separated the two germline ends. Germline assignment: CDR1 LNHDA and CDR2 SQIVND (reference sequence). The CDR3 runs 12 residues. The CDR3: CASSIYYNEQFF. CDR3 nucleotide sequence: TGTGCCAGTAGTATCTACTACAATGAGCAGTTCTTC. Together with reference TRBV19 and TRBJ2-1, the CDR3 gives the full variable domain: DGGITQSPKYLFRKEGQNVTLSCEQNLNHDAMYWYRQDPGQGLRLIYYSQIVNDFQKGDIAEGYSVSREKKESFPLTVTSAQKNPTAFYLCASSIYYNEQFFGPGTRLTVL.

For the CDR3, the DNA is TGCGCCAGCAGCCAAGTAACAGGCCCTTACGAGCAGTACTTC. Protein: CASSQVTGPYEQYF. This sequence joins TRBV4-1 and TRBJ2-7, with D possibly matching TRBD1 (5 bases). Germline values: CDR1 MGHRA, CDR2 YSYEKL. There are 14 residues in the CDR3. V was cut by 1 base and J by 4 bases, with 11 bases left in between.

V gene TRBV7-9 combines with J gene TRBJ2-1; a weak D match, TRBD2 (6 bases). V was cut by 4 bases and J by 0 bases, with 19 bases left in between. The CDR3 contains 18 residues. The germline CDR1 and CDR2 sequences are SEHNR and FQNEAQ (reference sequence). CDR3 region: CASSSPSNGRPSYNEQFF. The CDR3 DNA sequence: TGTGCCAGCAGCTCCCCCTCAAACGGGAGACCCTCCTACAATGAGCAGTTCTTC. Drawing the rest from reference TRBV7-9 and TRBJ2-1, the complete variable domain is DTGVSQNPRHKITKRGQNVTFRCDPISEHNRLYWYRQTLGQGPEFLTYFQNEAQLEKSRLLSDRFSAERPKGSFSTLEIQRTEQGDSAMYLCASSSPSNGRPSYNEQFFGPGTRLTVL.

The V and J genes are TRBV27 and TRBJ2-1; 7 bases map to TRBD2. V shed 0 bases and J 0 bases; nucleotides not matched to a gene: 2. There are 16 residues in the CDR3. Germline CDR1 is MNHEY and CDR2 is SMNVEV (reference sequence). The CDR3 DNA is TGTGCCAGCAGTTTATCAGCGGGGCTCTCCTACAATGAGCAGTTCTTC. Translating it yields CASSLSAGLSYNEQFF.

This rearrangement joins TRBV27 to TRBJ2-7, with 9 bases lining up with TRBD1. In germline, CDR1 is MNHEY, CDR2 SMNVEV (reference sequence). J lost 3 bases, V lost 5 bases, and 5 bases had no gene match. The CDR3 runs to 14 residues. CDR3: CASSLGQGLYEQYF. The CDR3 DNA is TGTGCCAGCAGTCTGGGACAGGGCCTCTACGAGCAGTACTTC.

The CDR3 protein is CASSLSKVTEAFF. The CDR3, as DNA: TGTGCCAGCAGCCTATCCAAAGTCACTGAAGCTTTCTTT. The genes are TRBV7-9 and TRBJ1-1, with D uncertain. V gave up 5 bases and J gave up 4 bases, with 11 bases separating them. CDR3 size: 13 residues. Germline assignment: CDR1 SEHNR and CDR2 FQNEAQ (reference sequence). Using reference TRBV7-9 and TRBJ1-1 for the parts outside the CDR3, the full variable domain is DTGVSQNPRHKITKRGQNVTFRCDPISEHNRLYWYRQTLGQGPEFLTYFQNEAQLEKSRLLSDRFSAERPKGSFSTLEIQRTEQGDSAMYLCASSLSKVTEAFFGQGTRLTVV.

The CDR3 region has the DNA TGTGCCACAAGGCCAGGGACTAACTATGGCTACACCTTC. Translation gives CATRPGTNYGYTF. This chain joins TRBV19 and TRBJ1-2, with D tentatively TRBD1 (5 bases). The germline V and J ends were trimmed by 10 bases and 0 bases, with 12 bases remaining between them. This CDR3 spans 13 amino acids. From germline, CDR1 is LNHDA and CDR2 SQIVND (reference sequence).

This clone was seen a single time. The chain employs TRBV2 and TRBJ2-1, with TRBD1 matching over 7 bases. This CDR3 region has 16 residues. In germline, CDR1 is SNHLY, CDR2 FYNNEI. The trim removed 10 bases at V and 7 bases at J, leaving 19 bases unmatched. The CDR3 loop reads CAMHYRGDPVRNEQFF. The CDR3 DNA reads as TGTGCCATGCACTACAGGGGTGACCCCGTGCGGAATGAGCAGTTCTTC.

J is TRBJ2-3 and V is TRBV7-2, with 10 bases that match TRBD2. The CDR3 contains 17 residues. The germline V gene encodes CDR1 SGHTA and CDR2 FQGNSA. The ends lost 1 base at V and 6 bases at J; junction bases unmatched: 10. DNA for the CDR3: TGTGCCAGCAGCTTAGACCCTACTAGCGGGAATCCGGATACGCAGTATTTT. It codes for CASSLDPTSGNPDTQYF.

The rearrangement links TRBV25-1 to TRBJ1-2; D gene unclear. Germline V gene sequence: CDR1 MGHDK, CDR2 SYGVNS. The CDR3 consists of 16 residues. Trimming pared 1 base from V and 4 bases from J, leaving 16 bases between. In DNA form, the CDR3 reads TGTGCCAGCAGTGAATGGGAGGGTACCCTCGCCTATGGCTACACCTTC. It yields the protein CASSEWEGTLAYGYTF.